Reported below is one T cell receptor beta chain. The antigen is not known. This record belongs to a study of siplizumab effects on memory and regulatory T cells. Points from the study as a whole: Siplizumab significantly reduced alloreactive sequences traceable to unstimulated CD4+ memory cells. The study found naive T cells seemingly more diverse than memory cells and seemingly major alloresponse contributors. Few alloreactive clones mapped to unstimulated subsets.

Per sample, 10^5 or so TCR templates underwent assay. Assay: immunoSEQ multiplex PCR; the TCRdb copy retains only in-frame clones and omits some. The sample records over 70,000 clones, 85% to 95% being singletons. There are 18 residues in the CDR3. CDR1 and CDR2 from the germline V gene are SGDLS and YYNGEE. Unmatched junction bases numbered 8, after V lost 2 bases and J lost 2 bases. The chain recombines TRBV9 with TRBJ2-1; 12 bases align to TRBD1. Sequenced sample: CD8+ T cells sorted from blood. The receptor's source is a human donor in good health. As DNA, the CDR3 is TGTGCCAGCAGCGTTGGGGACAGGGGGCGGAAAACCTACAATGAGCAGTTCTTC. Its protein product is CASSVGDRGRKTYNEQFF. Together with reference TRBV9 and TRBJ2-1, the CDR3 gives the full variable domain: DSGVTQTPKHLITATGQRVTLRCSPRSGDLSVYWYQQSLDQGLQFLIQYYNGEERAKGNILERFSAQQFPDLHSELNLSSLELGDSALYFCASSVGDRGRKTYNEQFFGPGTRLTVL.